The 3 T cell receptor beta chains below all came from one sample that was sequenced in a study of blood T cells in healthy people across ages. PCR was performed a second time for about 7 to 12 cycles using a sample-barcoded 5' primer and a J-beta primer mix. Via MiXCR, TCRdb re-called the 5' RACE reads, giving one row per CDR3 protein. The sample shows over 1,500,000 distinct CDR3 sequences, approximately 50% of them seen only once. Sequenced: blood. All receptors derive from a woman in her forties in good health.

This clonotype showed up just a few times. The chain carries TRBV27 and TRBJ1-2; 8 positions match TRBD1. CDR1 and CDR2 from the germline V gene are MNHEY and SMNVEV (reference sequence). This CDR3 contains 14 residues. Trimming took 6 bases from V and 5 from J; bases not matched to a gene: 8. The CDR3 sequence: CASRGQAVDYGYTF. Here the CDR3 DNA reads TGTGCCAGCAGGGGACAGGCCGTAGATTATGGCTACACCTTC.

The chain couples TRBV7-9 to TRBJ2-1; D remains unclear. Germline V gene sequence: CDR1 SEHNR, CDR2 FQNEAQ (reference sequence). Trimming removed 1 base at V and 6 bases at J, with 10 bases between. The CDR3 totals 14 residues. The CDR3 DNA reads TGTGCCAGCAGCTTAGATTTTCGGATCAATGAGCAGTTCTTC. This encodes CASSLDFRINEQFF.

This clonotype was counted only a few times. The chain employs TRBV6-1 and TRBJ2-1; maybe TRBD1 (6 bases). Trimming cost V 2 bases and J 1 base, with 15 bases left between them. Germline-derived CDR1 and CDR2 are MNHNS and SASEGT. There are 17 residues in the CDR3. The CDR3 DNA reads TGTGCCAGCAGTGAAATCAGGGGTAGGTTATCCTACAATGAGCAGTTCTTC. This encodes CASSEIRGRLSYNEQFF.